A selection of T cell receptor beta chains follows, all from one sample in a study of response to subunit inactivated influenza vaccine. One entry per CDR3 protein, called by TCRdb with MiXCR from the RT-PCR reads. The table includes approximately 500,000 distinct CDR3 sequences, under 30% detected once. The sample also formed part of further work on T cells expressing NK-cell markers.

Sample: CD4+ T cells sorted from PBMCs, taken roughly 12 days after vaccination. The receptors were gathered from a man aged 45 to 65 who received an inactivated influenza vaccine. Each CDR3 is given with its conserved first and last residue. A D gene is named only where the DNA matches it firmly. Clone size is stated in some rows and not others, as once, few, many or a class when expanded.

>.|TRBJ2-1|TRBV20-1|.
TGCAGCCGACGAGGGGGGCTAACATCCTACAATGAGCAGTTCTTC
CSRRGGLTSYNEQFF
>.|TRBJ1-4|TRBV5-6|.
TGTGCCAGCAGCATCCTACAGACAGGCAGTCTGAGAAAACTGTTTTTT
CASSILQTGSLRKLFF
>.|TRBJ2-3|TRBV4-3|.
TGCGCCAGCAGCCAAGATCCAGGGGATGATACGCAGTATTTT
CASSQDPGDDTQYF
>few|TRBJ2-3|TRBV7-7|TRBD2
TGTGCTAGCAGCCCCGGCCTAGCGGTCACAGATACGCAGTATTTT
CASSPGLAVTDTQYF
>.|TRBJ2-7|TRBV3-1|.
TGTGCCAGCAGCCAAGCACCCCTAGTCGACGAGCAGTACTTC
CASSQAPLVDEQYF
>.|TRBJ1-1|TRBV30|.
TGTGCCTGGAGCCGAAGTAACACTGAAGCTTTCTTT
CAWSRSNTEAFF
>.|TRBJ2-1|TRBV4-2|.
TGTGCCAGCAGCCAAGATGGGAGGAGTGCGGATGAGCAGTTCTTC
CASSQDGRSADEQFF
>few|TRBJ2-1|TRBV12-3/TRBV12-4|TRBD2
TGTGCCAGCAGTAACGGGAGGGGCTCCTACAATGAGCAGTTCTTC
CASSNGRGSYNEQFF
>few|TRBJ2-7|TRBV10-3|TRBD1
TGTGCCATCAGTAGTCCGGACAGGATCAGCTCCTACGAGCAGTACTTC
CAISSPDRISSYEQYF
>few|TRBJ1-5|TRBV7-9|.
TGTGCCAGCAGCTCCTCGGGGGGGCACGGCAATCAGCCCCAGCATTTT
CASSSSGGHGNQPQHF
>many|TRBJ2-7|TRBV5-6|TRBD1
TGTGCCAGCAGCTATCCAGGGGGCGGCGACGAGCAGTACTTC
CASSYPGGGDEQYF
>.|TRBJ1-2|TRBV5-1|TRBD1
TGCGCCAGCAGGGGCGGACAGGGAAGTGGCTACACCTTC
CASRGGQGSGYTF
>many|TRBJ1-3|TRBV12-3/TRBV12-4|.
TGTGCCAGCAAACCAGACATAACTGGAAACACCATATATTTT
CASKPDITGNTIYF
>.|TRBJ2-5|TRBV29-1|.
TGCAGCGTTGGGACTCTACTAGCCGGGTTTGCAAAGGAGACCCAGTACTTC
CSVGTLLAGFAKETQYF
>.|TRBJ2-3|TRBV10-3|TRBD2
TGTGCCAGTACCGTGGGAGGGCCGGCAGATACGCAGTATTTT
CASTVGGPADTQYF
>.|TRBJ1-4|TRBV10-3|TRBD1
TGTGCCATCAGTGACCGCCGGGACAGGGCTGAAAAACTGTTTTTT
CAISDRRDRAEKLFF
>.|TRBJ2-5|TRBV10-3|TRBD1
TGTGCCATCAGTGACGAAGACAGGGTCAGCGAGACCCAGTACTTC
CAISDEDRVSETQYF
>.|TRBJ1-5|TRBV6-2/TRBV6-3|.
TGTGCCAGCAGTTACTCGCCAGGGGAACAGCCCCAGCATTTT
CASSYSPGEQPQHF
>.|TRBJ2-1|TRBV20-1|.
TGCAGTGCTAGAGGGACCCTCCTAGACAATGAGCAGTTCTTC
CSARGTLLDNEQFF
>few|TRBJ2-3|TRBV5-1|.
TGCGCCAGCAGCGTAAGACCCACAGATACGCAGTATTTT
CASSVRPTDTQYF
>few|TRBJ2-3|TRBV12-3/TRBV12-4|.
TGTGCCAGCAGCCTAAGAGAGGGACGCGTTACGCAGTATTTT
CASSLREGRVTQYF
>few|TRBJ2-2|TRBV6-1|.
TGTGCCAGCAGTCCTGAGTCTCCCCGCACCGGGGAGCTGTTTTTT
CASSPESPRTGELFF
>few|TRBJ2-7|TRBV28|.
TGTGCCAGCAAGAAGAACACAGGTATTCTGTACTTC
CASKKNTGILYF
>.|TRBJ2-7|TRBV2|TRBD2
TGTGCCAGCAGCCCGGGGGGGGTCTGGAACGAGCAGTACTTC
CASSPGGVWNEQYF
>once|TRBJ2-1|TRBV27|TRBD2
TGTGCCAGCAAACGGACTAGCCGCAATGAGCAGTTCTTC
CASKRTSRNEQFF
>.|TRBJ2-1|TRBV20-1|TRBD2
TGCAGTGCCCCACTAGCGCCCTCCTACAATGAGCAGTTCTTC
CSAPLAPSYNEQFF
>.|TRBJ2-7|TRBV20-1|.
TGCAGTGCGACGGTACCCTACGAGCAGTACTTC
CSATVPYEQYF
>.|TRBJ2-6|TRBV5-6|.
TGTGCCAGCAGTCACCTTCCGAACAGCCGCCTATCTGGGGCCAACGTCCTGACTTTC
CASSHLPNSRLSGANVLTF
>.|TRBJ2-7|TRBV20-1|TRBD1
TGCAGTGGCGTGGGACAGAACCACGAGCAGTACTTC
CSGVGQNHEQYF
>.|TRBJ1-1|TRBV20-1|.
TGCAGTGCTAGAGTGGGTGGCAACACTGAAGCTTTCTTT
CSARVGGNTEAFF
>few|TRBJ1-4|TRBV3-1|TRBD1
TGTGCCAGCAGCCATACGGACAGGGGGCGAAGATCTAATGAAAAACTGTTTTTT
CASSHTDRGRRSNEKLFF
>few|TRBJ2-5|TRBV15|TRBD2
TGTGCCACCAGCAGAGATCTCGCGGGAGAAGAGACCCAGTACTTC
CATSRDLAGEETQYF
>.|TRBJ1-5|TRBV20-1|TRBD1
TGCAGTGCTAGAGATCCAGGACAGGGGGCCGGTCAGCCCCAGCATTTT
CSARDPGQGAGQPQHF